Here is one T cell receptor (beta chain) with its context. This sample was taken from a study of blood T cell repertoires in COVID-19. V lost 0 bases and J lost 1; bases outside the gene matches: 3. From germline, CDR1 is MNHEY and CDR2 SVGAGI. CDR3 length: 16 residues. Only in-frame clones appear in the TCRdb table, and some are missing; sequencing was by immunoSEQ multiplex PCR. In the table there are more than 80,000 clones, about 82% of which are singletons. The receptor was isolated from a man aged 50 or older with active COVID-19. The sequencing input was peripheral blood. V and J are TRBV6-5 and TRBJ1-1; TRBD1 matches 9 bases. CDR3 nucleotide sequence: TGTGCCAGCAGTTACTCTCCGGACAGGGGGAACACTGAAGCTTTCTTT. Its protein is CASSYSPDRGNTEAFF.